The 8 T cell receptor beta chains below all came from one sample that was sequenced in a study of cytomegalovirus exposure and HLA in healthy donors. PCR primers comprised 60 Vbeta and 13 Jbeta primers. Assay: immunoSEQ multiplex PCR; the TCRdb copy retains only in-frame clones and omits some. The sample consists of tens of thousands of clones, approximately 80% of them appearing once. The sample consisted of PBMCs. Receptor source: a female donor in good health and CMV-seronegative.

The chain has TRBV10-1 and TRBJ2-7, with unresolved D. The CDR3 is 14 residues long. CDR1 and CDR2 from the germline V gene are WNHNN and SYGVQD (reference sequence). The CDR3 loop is CAWPPRATSYEQYF. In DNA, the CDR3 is TGCGCGTGGCCCCCGAGAGCGACCTCCTACGAGCAGTACTTC.

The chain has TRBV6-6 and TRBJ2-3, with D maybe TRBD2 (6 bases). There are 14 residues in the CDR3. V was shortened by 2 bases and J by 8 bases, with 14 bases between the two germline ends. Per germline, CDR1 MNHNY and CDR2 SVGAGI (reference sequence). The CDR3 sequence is CASSYTELGGTQYF. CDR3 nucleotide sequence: TGTGCCAGCAGTTACACGGAATTGGGGGGTACGCAGTATTTT.

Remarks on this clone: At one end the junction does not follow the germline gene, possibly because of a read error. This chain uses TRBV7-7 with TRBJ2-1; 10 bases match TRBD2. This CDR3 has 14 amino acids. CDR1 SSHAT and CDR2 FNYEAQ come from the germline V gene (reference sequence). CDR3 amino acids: CASSLASGGLEQFF. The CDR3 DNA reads TGTGCTAGCAGCTTAGCTAGCGGGGGCCTTGAGCAGTTCTTC.

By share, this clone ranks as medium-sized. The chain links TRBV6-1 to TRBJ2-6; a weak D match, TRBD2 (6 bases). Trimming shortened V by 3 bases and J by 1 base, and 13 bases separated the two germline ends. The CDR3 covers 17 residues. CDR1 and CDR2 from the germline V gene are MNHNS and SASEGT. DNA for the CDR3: TGTGCCAGCAGTGATCTCGTCGGGGGATCTGGGGCCAACGTCCTGACTTTC. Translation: CASSDLVGGSGANVLTF.

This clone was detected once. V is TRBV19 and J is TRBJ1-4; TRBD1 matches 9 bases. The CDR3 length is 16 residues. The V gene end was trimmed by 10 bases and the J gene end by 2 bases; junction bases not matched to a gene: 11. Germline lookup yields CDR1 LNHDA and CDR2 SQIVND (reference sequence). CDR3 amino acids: CATYRDRERTNEKLFF. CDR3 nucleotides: TGTGCCACGTACCGGGACAGGGAGCGTACTAATGAAAAACTGTTTTTT.

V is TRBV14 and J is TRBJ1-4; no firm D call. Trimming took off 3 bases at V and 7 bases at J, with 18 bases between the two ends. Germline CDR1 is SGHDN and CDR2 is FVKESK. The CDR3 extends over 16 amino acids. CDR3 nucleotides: TGTGCCAGCAGCCACCCGCTAGGAACATCTGTTGAAAAACTGTTTTTT. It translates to CASSHPLGTSVEKLFF.

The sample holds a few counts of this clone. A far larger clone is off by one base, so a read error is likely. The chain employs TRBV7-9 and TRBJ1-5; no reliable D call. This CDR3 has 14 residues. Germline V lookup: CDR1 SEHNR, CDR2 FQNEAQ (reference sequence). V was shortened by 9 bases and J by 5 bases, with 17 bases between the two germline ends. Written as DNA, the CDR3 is TGTGCCAGTCCCTTTGAGGGAGAGCATCAGCCCCAGCATTTT. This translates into CASPFEGEHQPQHF.

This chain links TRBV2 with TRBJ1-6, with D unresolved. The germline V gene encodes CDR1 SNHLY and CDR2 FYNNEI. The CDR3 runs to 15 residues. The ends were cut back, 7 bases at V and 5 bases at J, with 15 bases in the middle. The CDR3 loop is CASKMGSKNNSPLHF. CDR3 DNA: TGTGCCAGCAAGATGGGCAGTAAAAATAATTCACCCCTCCACTTT.